This T cell receptor beta chain appears in the sequencing data of a study of OX40 agonist ivuxolimab in advanced cancers. Study information: Patients assigned to dose escalation were diagnosed with hepatocellular carcinoma, melanoma, renal cell or head and neck cancer.

Turning to this clone: Its antigen is not identified.

Blood specimens came from baseline, cycle 4 day 1, and cycle 7 day 1. Study results and caveats: There was clonal expansion of CD4+ and CD8+ blood T cells by week 6 at 0.1 to 3.0 mg/kg.

The CDR3 totals 16 residues. The V and J ends lost 4 bases and 5 bases, in that order; junction bases with no gene match: 12. Germline V lookup: CDR1 SGDLS, CDR2 YYNGEE. TCRdb's copy holds only in-frame clones and misses some; the assay was immunoSEQ multiplex PCR. In the table there are 90,000 to 120,000 clones, approximately 90% of which are singletons. Sequencing was performed on CD4+ or CD8+ T cells sorted from blood, taken in a trial of the OX40 agonist ivuxolimab. This receptor was identified in an adult with an advanced solid tumor such as melanoma, head and neck, liver or kidney cancer. This chain connects TRBV9 to TRBJ2-1, with 7 bases lining up with TRBD2. CDR3 DNA: TGTGCCAGCAGCTTCGTGGGGGGGAGAGGCGACAATGAGCAGTTCTTC. Encoded protein: CASSFVGGRGDNEQFF.